The clone carrying this T cell receptor beta chain was seen a few times. Its antigen is as yet unknown. The sample comes from a study of response to subunit inactivated influenza vaccine. Study-level points and caveats: The authors proposed limited new T cell recruitment per seasonal influenza vaccination.

The length of the CDR3 is 16 residues. V was pared by 0 bases and J by 1 base, with 5 bases of the junction left unmatched. CDR1 and CDR2 (germline): SGHTA, FQGNSA. Using its own MiXCR run on the RT-PCR reads, TCRdb lists one record per CDR3 protein. The data contain some 850,000 distinct CDR3 sequences, about 18% of them singletons. The sequence came from a man between 50 and 59 years old who received an inactivated influenza vaccine. The V call is TRBV7-2, the J call TRBJ1-2, with 7 bases fitting TRBD1. The sequences come from PBMCs from blood, collected 5 days after vaccination. For the CDR3, the DNA is TGTGCCAGCAGCTTAGCGGCAGGGGGGTTTAACTATGGCTACACCTTC. It codes for CASSLAAGGFNYGYTF. Full variable domain (remainder filled in from reference TRBV7-2 and TRBJ1-2): GAGVSQSPSNKVTEKGKDVELRCDPISGHTALYWYRQSLGQGLEFLIYFQGNSAPDKSGLPSDRFSAERTGGSVSTLTIQRTQQEDSAVYLCASSLAAGGFNYGYTFGSGTRLTVV.